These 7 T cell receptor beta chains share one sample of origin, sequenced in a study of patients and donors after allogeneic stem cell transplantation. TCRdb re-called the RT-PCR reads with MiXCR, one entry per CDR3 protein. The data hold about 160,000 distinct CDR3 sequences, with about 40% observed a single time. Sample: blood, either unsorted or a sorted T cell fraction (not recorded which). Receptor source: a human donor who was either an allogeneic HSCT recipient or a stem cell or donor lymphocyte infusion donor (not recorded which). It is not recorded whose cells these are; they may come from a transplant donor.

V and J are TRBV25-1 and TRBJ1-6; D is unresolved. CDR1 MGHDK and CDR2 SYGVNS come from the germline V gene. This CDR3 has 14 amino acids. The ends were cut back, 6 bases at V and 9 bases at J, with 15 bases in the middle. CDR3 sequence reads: CASSRGVQPSPLHF. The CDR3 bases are TGTGCCAGCAGCCGCGGCGTACAACCTTCACCCCTCCACTTT.

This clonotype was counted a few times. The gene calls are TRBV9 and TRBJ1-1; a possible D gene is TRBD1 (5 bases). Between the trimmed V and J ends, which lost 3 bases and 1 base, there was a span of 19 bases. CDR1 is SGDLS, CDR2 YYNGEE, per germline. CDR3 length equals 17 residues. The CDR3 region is CASSGNSGADPNTEAFF. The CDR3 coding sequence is TGTGCCAGCAGCGGGAACTCTGGGGCTGACCCGAACACTGAAGCTTTCTTT.

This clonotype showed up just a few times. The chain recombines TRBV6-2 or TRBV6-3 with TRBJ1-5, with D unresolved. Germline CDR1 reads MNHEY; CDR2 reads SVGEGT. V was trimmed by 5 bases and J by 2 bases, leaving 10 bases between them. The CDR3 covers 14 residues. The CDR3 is CASSDPGGNQPQHF. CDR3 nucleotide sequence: TGTGCCAGCAGTGACCCGGGAGGCAATCAGCCCCAGCATTTT.

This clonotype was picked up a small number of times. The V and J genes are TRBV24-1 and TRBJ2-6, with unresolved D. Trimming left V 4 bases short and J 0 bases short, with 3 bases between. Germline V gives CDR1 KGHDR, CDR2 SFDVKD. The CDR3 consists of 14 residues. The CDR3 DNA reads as TGTGCCACCAGTGAGGCCTCTGGGGCCAACGTCCTGACTTTC. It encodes CATSEASGANVLTF.

CDR3 nucleotide sequence: TGTGCCAGCAGCTTCGCCCACAGCTATGGCTACACCTTC. Amino acid sequence: CASSFAHSYGYTF. The rearrangement links TRBV7-2 to TRBJ1-2; D gene uncertain. In germline, CDR1 is SGHTA, CDR2 FQGNSA. The CDR3 is made up of 13 amino acids. Trimming took off 3 bases at V and 4 bases at J, with 9 bases between the two ends.

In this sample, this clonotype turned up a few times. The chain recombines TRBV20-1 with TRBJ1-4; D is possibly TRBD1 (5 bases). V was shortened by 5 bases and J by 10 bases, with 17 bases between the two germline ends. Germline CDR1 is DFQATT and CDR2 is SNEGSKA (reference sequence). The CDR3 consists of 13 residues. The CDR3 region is CSAGPGRAGKLFF. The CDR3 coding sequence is TGCAGTGCTGGCCCGGGACGGGCCGGAAAACTGTTTTTT.

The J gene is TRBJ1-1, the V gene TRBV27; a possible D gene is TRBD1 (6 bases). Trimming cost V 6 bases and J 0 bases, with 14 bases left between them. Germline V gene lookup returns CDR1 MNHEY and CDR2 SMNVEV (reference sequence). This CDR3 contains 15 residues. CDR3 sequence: CASSTWDTMNTEAFF. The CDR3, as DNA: TGTGCCAGCAGCACCTGGGACACAATGAACACTGAAGCTTTCTTT.